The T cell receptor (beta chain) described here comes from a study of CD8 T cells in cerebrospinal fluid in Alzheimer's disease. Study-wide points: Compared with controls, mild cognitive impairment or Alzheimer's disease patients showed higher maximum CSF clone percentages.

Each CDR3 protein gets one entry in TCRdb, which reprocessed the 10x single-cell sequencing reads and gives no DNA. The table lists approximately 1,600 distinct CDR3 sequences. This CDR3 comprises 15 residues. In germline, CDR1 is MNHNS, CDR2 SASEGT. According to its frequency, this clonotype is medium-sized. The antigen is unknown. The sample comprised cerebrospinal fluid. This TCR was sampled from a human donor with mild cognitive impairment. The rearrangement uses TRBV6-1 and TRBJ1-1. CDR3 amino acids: CASMTGQAQSLEAFF.